The present T cell receptor (beta chain) was sequenced within a study of cytomegalovirus exposure and HLA in healthy donors. Trimming took 6 bases from V and 7 from J, leaving 9 bases between them. The CDR3 is 11 amino acids. CDR1 is MNHEY, CDR2 SVGAGI, per germline. PCR employed 60 Vbeta and 13 Jbeta primers. Some clones are missing from TCRdb's copy, which holds only in-frame ones; the method was immunoSEQ multiplex PCR. This sample has about 230,000 clones, with more than 75% found just once. The gene calls are TRBV6-5 and TRBJ1-1; unclear D gene. Sequenced sample: PBMCs. The TCR comes from a girl aged 2-10 years in good health and CMV-seronegative. CDR3 sequence: CASSTSIEAFF. In DNA, the CDR3 is TGTGCCAGCAGCACGAGTATTGAAGCTTTCTTT.